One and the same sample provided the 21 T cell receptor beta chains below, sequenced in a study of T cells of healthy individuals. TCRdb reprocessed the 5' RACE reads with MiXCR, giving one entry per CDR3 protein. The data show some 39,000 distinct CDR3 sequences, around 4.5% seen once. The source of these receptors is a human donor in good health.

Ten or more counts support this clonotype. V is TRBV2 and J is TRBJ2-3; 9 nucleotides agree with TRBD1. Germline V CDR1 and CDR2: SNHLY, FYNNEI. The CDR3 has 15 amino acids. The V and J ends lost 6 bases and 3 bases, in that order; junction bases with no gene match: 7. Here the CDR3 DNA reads TGTGCCAGCAGAGAACAGGGGGCAGGGACAGATACGCAGTATTTT. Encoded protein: CASREQGAGTDTQYF.

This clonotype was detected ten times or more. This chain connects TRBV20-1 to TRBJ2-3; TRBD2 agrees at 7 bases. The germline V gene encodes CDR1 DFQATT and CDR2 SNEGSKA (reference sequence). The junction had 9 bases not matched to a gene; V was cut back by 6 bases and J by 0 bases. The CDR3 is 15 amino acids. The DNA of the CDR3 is TGCAGTGCCCAAAAGAGCGGGGTTAGCACAGATACGCAGTATTTT. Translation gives CSAQKSGVSTDTQYF.

In DNA, the CDR3 is TGTGCCAGCAGTCGAACCCGTTCTATCGGGGGTCGGACTGAAGCTTTCTTT. Translating it yields CASSRTRSIGGRTEAFF. The chain links TRBV6-5 to TRBJ1-1, with D perhaps TRBD1 (5 bases). This CDR3 spans 17 amino acids. The V end lost 5 bases, the J end lost 5 bases, and 24 bases lay between the germline ends. CDR1 and CDR2 (germline): MNHEY, SVGAGI.

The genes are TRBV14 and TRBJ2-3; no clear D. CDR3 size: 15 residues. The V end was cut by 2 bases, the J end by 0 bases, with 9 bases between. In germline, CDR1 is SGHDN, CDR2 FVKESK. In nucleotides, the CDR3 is TGTGCCAGCAGCCAATACGTCAGTAGCACAGATACGCAGTATTTT. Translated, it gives CASSQYVSSTDTQYF.

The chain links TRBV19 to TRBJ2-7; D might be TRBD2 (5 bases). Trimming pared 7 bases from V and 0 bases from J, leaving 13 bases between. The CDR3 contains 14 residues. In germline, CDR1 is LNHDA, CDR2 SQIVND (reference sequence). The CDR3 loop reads CASKDSPNSYEQYF. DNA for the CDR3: TGTGCCAGTAAGGACTCCCCGAACTCCTACGAGCAGTACTTC. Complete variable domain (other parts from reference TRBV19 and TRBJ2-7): DGGITQSPKYLFRKEGQNVTLSCEQNLNHDAMYWYRQDPGQGLRLIYYSQIVNDFQKGDIAEGYSVSREKKESFPLTVTSAQKNPTAFYLCASKDSPNSYEQYFGPGTRLTVT.

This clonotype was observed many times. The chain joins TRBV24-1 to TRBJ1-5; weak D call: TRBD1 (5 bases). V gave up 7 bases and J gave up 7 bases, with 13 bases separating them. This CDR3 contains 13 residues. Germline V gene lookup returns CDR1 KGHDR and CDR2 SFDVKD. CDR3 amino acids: CATRGGEGQPQHF. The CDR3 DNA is TGTGCCACCAGGGGAGGGGAGGGACAGCCCCAGCATTTT.

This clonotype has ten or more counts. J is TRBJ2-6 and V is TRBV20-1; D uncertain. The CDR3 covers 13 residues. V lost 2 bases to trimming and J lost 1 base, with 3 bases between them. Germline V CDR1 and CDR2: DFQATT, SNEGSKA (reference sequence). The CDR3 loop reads CSARRSGANVLTF. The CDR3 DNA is TGCAGTGCTAGAAGATCTGGGGCCAACGTCCTGACTTTC.

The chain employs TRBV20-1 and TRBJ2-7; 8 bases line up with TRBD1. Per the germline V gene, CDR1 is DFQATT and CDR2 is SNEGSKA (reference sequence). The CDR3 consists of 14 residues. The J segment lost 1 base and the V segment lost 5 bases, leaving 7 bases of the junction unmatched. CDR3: CSAPDRGVSYEQYF. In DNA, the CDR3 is TGCAGTGCTCCTGACAGGGGAGTATCCTACGAGCAGTACTTC.

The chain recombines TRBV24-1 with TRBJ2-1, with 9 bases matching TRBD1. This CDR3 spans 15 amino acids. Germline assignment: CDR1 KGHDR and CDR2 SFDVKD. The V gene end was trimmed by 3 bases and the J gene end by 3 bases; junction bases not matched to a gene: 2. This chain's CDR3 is CATSDGQGLYNEQFF. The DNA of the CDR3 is TGTGCCACCAGTGATGGACAGGGGCTCTACAATGAGCAGTTCTTC.

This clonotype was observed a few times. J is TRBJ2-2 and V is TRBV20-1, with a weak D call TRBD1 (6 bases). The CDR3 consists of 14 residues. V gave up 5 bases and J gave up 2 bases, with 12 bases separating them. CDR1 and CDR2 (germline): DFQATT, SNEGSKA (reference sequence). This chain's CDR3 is CSAPGTINTGELFF. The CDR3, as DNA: TGCAGTGCTCCCGGGACAATAAACACCGGGGAGCTGTTTTTT.

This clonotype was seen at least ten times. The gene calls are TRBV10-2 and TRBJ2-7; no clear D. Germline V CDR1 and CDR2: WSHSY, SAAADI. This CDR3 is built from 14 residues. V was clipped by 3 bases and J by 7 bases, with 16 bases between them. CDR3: CASSENQLPSEQYF. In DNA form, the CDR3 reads TGCGCCAGCAGTGAAAACCAACTGCCTTCGGAGCAGTACTTC.

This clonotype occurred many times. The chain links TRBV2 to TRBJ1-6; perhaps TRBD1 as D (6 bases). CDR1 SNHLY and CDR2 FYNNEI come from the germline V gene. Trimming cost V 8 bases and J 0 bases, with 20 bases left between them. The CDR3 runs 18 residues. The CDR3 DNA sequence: TGTGCCAGCGACGGGCCCAAAGGGGGAAGCTCCTATAATTCACCCCTCCACTTT. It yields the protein CASDGPKGGSSYNSPLHF.

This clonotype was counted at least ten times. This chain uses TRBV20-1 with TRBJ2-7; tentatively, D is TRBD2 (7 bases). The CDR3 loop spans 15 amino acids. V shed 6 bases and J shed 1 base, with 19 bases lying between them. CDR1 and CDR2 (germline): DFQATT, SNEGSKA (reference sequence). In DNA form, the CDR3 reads TGCAGTGCGGGGGGCGGCGGGAGAGGGTCCTACGAGCAGTACTTC. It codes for CSAGGGGRGSYEQYF.

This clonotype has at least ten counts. The CDR3 protein is CASSVEHSGGVYEQYF. The DNA for the CDR3 is TGTGCCAGCAGCGTAGAGCATAGCGGGGGGGTGTACGAGCAGTACTTC. This chain uses TRBV9 with TRBJ2-7, with 11 bases that match TRBD2. V trimming: 0 bases; J trimming: 4 bases; junction bases outside the gene matches: 6. This CDR3 has 16 amino acids. The germline gives CDR1 SGDLS, CDR2 YYNGEE.

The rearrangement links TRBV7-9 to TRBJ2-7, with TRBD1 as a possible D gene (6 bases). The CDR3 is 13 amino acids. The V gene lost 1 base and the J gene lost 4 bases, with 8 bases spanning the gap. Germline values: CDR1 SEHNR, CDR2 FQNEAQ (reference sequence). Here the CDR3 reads CASSLGQEYEQYF. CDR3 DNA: TGTGCCAGCAGCTTAGGACAGGAGTACGAGCAGTACTTC.

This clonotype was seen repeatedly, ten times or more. The CDR3 DNA reads as TGTGCCAGCAGTTGGAGATCAGGTAGACAGGAGACCCAGTACTTC. Its translation is CASSWRSGRQETQYF. The gene calls are TRBV12-3 or TRBV12-4 and TRBJ2-5, with D possibly matching TRBD1 (5 bases). The V end was cut by 4 bases, the J end by 5 bases, with 17 bases between. CDR3 size: 15 residues.

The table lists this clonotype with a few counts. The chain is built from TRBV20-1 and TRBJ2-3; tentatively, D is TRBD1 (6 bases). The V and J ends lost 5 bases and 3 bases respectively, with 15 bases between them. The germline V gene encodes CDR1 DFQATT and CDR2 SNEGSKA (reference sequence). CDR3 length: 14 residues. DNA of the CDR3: TGCAGTGCTCCGGATGGACAGCTAACAGATACGCAGTATTTT. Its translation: CSAPDGQLTDTQYF.

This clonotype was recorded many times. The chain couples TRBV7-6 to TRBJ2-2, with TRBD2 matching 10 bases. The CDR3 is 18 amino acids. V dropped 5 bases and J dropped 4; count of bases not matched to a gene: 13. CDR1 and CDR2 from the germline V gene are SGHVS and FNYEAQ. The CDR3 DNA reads TGTGCCAGCAGCCCTCAGCGGGGGGGCCCCTCGGGCACCGGGGAGCTGTTTTTT. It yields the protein CASSPQRGGPSGTGELFF.

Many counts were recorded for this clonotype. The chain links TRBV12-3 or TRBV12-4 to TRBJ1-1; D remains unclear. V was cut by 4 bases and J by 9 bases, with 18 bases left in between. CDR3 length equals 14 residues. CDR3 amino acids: CASSSPGFRSQAFF. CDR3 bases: TGTGCCAGCAGTTCCCCCGGGTTTCGGAGTCAAGCTTTCTTT.

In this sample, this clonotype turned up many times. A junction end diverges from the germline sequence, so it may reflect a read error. The CDR3 DNA reads as TGTGCCAGCAGCTCCTATAATGAGCAGTTCTTC. This gives the protein CASSSYNEQFF. The rearrangement joins TRBV5-6 to TRBJ2-1; D gene unclear. Germline V CDR1 and CDR2: SGHDT, YYEEEE. CDR3 length equals 11 residues.

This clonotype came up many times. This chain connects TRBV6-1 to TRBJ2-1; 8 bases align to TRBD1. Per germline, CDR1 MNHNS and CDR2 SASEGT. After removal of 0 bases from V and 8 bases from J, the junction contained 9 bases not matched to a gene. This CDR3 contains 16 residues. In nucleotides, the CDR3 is TGTGCCAGCAGTGAAGCAAGGGGACAGGTGGTCGATGAGCAGTTCTTC. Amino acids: CASSEARGQVVDEQFF.